This TCR beta chain originates from a study of Ad26.COV2.S vaccination and SARS-CoV-2 variants. The overall study: Dosing was one shot or two shots 56 days apart. Findings and caveats of the study: From the TCR breadth and depth analyses, total T cell responses may have been underestimated. Individuals receiving vaccine had higher spike-specific TCR breadth than placebo recipients did.

Remarks on this clone: What it binds is not known.

With 2 bases clipped from V and 4 bases from J, the junction kept 13 bases outside the gene matches. The germline V gene has CDR1 SGHVS and CDR2 FQNEAQ. This CDR3 has 17 amino acids. Sequenced by immunoSEQ multiplex PCR; TCRdb stores in-frame clones only, minus some. This table holds approximately 450,000 clones, 80% to 95% found once. Treatment noted: some 19 received Ad26.COV2.S at low or high dose, single or two shots; 5 received placebo; per-sample allocation not given. On day 63 after the first injection, vaccine and placebo recipients gave samples. Donor was an adult aged 18-55 years in Boston. The receptor was isolated from a person between 18 and 65 years old who received the Ad26.COV2.S COVID-19 vaccine or a placebo. The chain uses TRBV7-8 and TRBJ1-2, with 7 bases matching TRBD1. The sequenced sample was peripheral blood, obtained in a trial of Ad26.COV2.S vaccine versus placebo. CDR3 DNA: TGTGCCAGCAGCTTAAACCGTGGGGGGGACAGAACCTATGGCTACACCTTC. Translating gives CASSLNRGGDRTYGYTF.